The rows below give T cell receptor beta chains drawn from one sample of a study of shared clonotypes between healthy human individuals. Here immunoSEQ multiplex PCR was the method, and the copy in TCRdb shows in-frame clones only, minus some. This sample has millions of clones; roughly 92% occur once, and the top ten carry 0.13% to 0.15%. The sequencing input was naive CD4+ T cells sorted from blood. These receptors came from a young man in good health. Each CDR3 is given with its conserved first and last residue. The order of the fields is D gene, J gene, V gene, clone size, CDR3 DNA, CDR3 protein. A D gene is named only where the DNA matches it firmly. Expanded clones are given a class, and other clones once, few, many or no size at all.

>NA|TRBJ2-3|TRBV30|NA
TGTGCCTGGGCCACTAGCCTCCTCACAGATACGCAGTATTTT
CAWATSLLTDTQYF
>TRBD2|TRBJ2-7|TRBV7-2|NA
TGTGCCAGCAGCTTAGTAGTTTTAAGCGGGAGAATGTTAAACGAGCAGTACTTC
CASSLVVLSGRMLNEQYF
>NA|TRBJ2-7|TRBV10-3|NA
TGTGCCATCAGTGTGGCCGAAGACTACGAGCAGTACTTC
CAISVAEDYEQYF
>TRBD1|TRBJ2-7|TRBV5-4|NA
TGTGCCAGCAGCTCCCCCGGGACAGGGACCTACGAGCAGTACTTC
CASSSPGTGTYEQYF
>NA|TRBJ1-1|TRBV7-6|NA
TGTGCCAGCAGCTTGGGACCTGGAGTGAACACTGAAGCTTTCTTT
CASSLGPGVNTEAFF
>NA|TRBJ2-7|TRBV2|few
TGTGCCAGCAACGGACTACGTAACTACGAGCAGTACTTC
CASNGLRNYEQYF
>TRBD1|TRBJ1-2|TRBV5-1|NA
TGCGCCAGCAGCCCCAATCCGGGACAGGCCTATGGCTACACCTTC
CASSPNPGQAYGYTF
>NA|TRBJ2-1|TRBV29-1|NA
TGCAGCGTTGAAAAAGTGGCTAGCAAGCTCCACAATGAGCAGTTCTTC
CSVEKVASKLHNEQFF
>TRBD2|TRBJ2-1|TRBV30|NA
TGTGCCTGGAGTGTAGGTACTAGCGTCTACAATGAGCAGTTCTTC
CAWSVGTSVYNEQFF
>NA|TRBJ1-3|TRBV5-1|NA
TGCGCCAGCAGCTTGGGGGGCAGCTCTGGAAACACCATATATTTT
CASSLGGSSGNTIYF
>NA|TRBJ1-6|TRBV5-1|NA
TGCGCCAGCAGCGAAGGAAATAATTCACCCCTCCACTTT
CASSEGNNSPLHF
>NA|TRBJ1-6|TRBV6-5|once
TGTGCCAGCAGTTCCGGCGGCTCCTATAATTCACCCCTCCACTTT
CASSSGGSYNSPLHF
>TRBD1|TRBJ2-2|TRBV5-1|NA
TGCGCCAGCAGCCTTACATCGACAGGGCAGGGCACCGGGGAGCTGTTTTTT
CASSLTSTGQGTGELFF
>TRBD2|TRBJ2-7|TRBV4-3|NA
TGCGCCAGCAGCCAAGAATATTCGTCTAGCGGGAGGTTGAGGGTGCAGTACTTC
CASSQEYSSSGRLRVQYF
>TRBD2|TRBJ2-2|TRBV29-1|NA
TGCAGCGTTGAAGCGCGGGAGTATACCGGGGAGCTGTTTTTT
CSVEAREYTGELFF
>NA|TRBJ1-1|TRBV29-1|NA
TGCAGCGTTGAAAGGGACACAAACACTGAAGCTTTCTTT
CSVERDTNTEAFF
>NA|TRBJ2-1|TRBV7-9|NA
TGTGCCAGCACCCCCACGGGACAACCCTTATACAATGAGCAGTTCTTC
CASTPTGQPLYNEQFF
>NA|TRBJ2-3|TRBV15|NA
TGTGCCACCAGCAGAGATTACTCGCGGGGGCTCACAGATACGCAGTATTTT
CATSRDYSRGLTDTQYF
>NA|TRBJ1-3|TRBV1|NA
TGCACCAGCAGACAGGGGCTGAGCTCTGGAAACACCATATATTTT
CTSRQGLSSGNTIYF
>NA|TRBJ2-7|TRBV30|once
TGTGCCTGGAGTAGGGACACGGGTTCCTACGAGCAGTACTTC
CAWSRDTGSYEQYF